Described below is a single TCR beta chain sequence and its context. Antigen specificity is unknown. This sample is part of a study of Tregs in tolerant kidney transplant recipients. Study context: Mixed chimerism was transient after nonmyeloablative marrow transplants from related graft donors.

CD4+CD25+CD127- Tregs, CD4+CD25- non-Tregs, CD4 and CD8 cells were sorted. The assay was immunoSEQ multiplex PCR, and TCRdb's table has in-frame clones only and misses some. The sample includes roughly 80,000 clones, 91% of them seen just once. Study results and caveats: Validation in larger populations is needed because few patients were studied. Changing PCR primers prevented nucleotide comparison between some patients' samples.

CDR3 size: 13 residues. V shed 1 base and J shed 3 bases, with 5 bases lying between them. Germline V gene lookup returns CDR1 MNHNS and CDR2 SASEGT. The specimen comprised Tregs from blood, sampled before the transplant. This clonotype originated in a human donor who received a combined kidney and bone marrow transplant. The rearrangement uses TRBV6-1 and TRBJ2-3; D remains unclear. The CDR3 sequence is CASSEGQTDTQYF. CDR3 nucleotide sequence: TGTGCCAGCAGTGAAGGGCAGACAGATACGCAGTATTTT.